Below are 22 T cell receptor beta chains sequenced from a single sample in a study of human T cells and chemical hapten exposure. Regarding time point: patch test 1, 2 weeks after DPC sensitization. As to treatment: therapeutic diphenylcyclopropenone sensitization with weekly scalp DPC. TCRdb reanalysed the RACE reads using MiXCR and keeps one entry per CDR3 protein. The table records tens of thousands of distinct CDR3 sequences, 25% to 40% of them present only once. The input for sequencing was whole blood, taken in connection with sensitization to the hapten diphenylcyclopropenone (DPC). All receptors come from a man aged 35 to 55 with alopecia areata. Some clones in this sample may be carry-over from other donors' samples.

The chain has TRBV20-1 and TRBJ2-5; TRBD2 agrees at 10 bases. Per germline, CDR1 DFQATT and CDR2 SNEGSKA (reference sequence). The CDR3 sequence is 14 residues long. The ends lost 5 bases at V and 5 bases at J; junction bases unmatched: 8. DNA for the CDR3: TGCAGTGCTCCCCTAGCGGGAGTAGGCGAGACCCAGTACTTC. Translated, it gives CSAPLAGVGETQYF.

In its sample, this clonotype was seen a few times. J is TRBJ2-7 and V is TRBV20-1; TRBD2 aligns across 8 bases. Germline V gene lookup returns CDR1 DFQATT and CDR2 SNEGSKA (reference sequence). Losses at the gene ends were 3 bases for V and 6 bases for J; bases not matched to a gene: 13. This CDR3 spans 15 amino acids. CDR3 amino acids: CSASENGRAGSEQYF. The CDR3 coding sequence is TGCAGTGCTAGTGAGAACGGGAGGGCCGGTAGCGAGCAGTACTTC.

The gene calls are TRBV7-6 and TRBJ2-6, with D maybe TRBD2 (5 bases). The CDR3 covers 13 residues. CDR1 is SGHVS, CDR2 FNYEAQ, per germline. The ends were cut back, 8 bases at V and 0 bases at J, with 5 bases in the middle. CDR3 in DNA: TGTGCCAGCCGGGACTCTGGGGCCAACGTCCTGACTTTC. Translation gives CASRDSGANVLTF.

This clonotype was detected a few times. This CDR3 is CASTNPPDTQYF. The CDR3 region has the DNA TGTGCCAGCACAAACCCCCCGGATACGCAGTATTTT. J is TRBJ2-3 and V is TRBV6-5; D gene unclear. The CDR3 is 12 residues long. Per germline, CDR1 MNHEY and CDR2 SVGAGI. V lost 7 bases, J lost 6 bases, and 11 bases lay in between.

This clonotype has more than one count but fewer than ten. The V call is TRBV7-9, the J call TRBJ2-7; D is unclear. This CDR3 comprises 13 residues. CDR1 is SEHNR and CDR2 is FQNEAQ in the germline V gene (reference sequence). The ends were cut back, 5 bases at V and 6 bases at J, with 14 bases in the middle. The CDR3: CASSPGPTSEQYF. The CDR3 region has the DNA TGTGCCAGCAGCCCTGGGCCAACCTCCGAGCAGTACTTC.

This clonotype was detected only a few times. Here the CDR3 reads CASSVVGDTQYF. CDR3 DNA: TGTGCCAGCAGTGTTGTAGGAGATACGCAGTATTTT. The chain recombines TRBV25-1 with TRBJ2-3; D remains unclear. Germline loops: CDR1 MGHDK, CDR2 SYGVNS. V was trimmed by 4 bases and J by 5 bases, leaving 7 bases between them. The CDR3 sequence is 12 residues long.

This chain connects TRBV7-2 to TRBJ2-1; TRBD1 matches at 11 bases. The germline V gene has CDR1 SGHTA and CDR2 FQGNSA. CDR3 length: 14 amino acids. Trimming removed 2 bases from V and 12 bases from J; junction bases left unmatched: 6. CDR3 amino acids: CASSLSGTGGRQFF. For the CDR3, the DNA is TGTGCCAGCAGCTTATCCGGGACAGGGGGAAGGCAGTTCTTC.

This clonotype was recorded a few times. The chain employs TRBV12-3 or TRBV12-4 and TRBJ2-3, with 10 bases fitting TRBD2. The CDR3 spans 16 residues. V shed 6 bases, J shed 4 bases, and the junction held 10 bases outside the gene matches. The CDR3 here is CASSHLAGVLADTQYF. CDR3 DNA sequence: TGTGCCAGCAGCCATCTAGCGGGAGTTCTGGCAGATACGCAGTATTTT.

The chain carries TRBV20-1 and TRBJ2-7; 7 bases line up with TRBD1. In germline, CDR1 is DFQATT, CDR2 SNEGSKA (reference sequence). Losses at the gene ends were 5 bases for V and 6 bases for J; bases not matched to a gene: 19. This CDR3 comprises 16 residues. The CDR3 DNA reads as TGCAGTGCTCGCACCAGTGACAGGGCCCTGGGACGCGAGCAGTACTTC. Protein: CSARTSDRALGREQYF.

This clonotype has a handful of counts. J is TRBJ2-7 and V is TRBV7-9, with D maybe TRBD1 (6 bases). The germline V gene encodes CDR1 SEHNR and CDR2 FQNEAQ (reference sequence). This CDR3 is 14 amino acids long. V was shortened by 1 base and J by 2 bases, with 9 bases between the two germline ends. The CDR3 DNA sequence: TGTGCCAGCAGCTTAGTCCCAGGGGCCTACGAGCAGTACTTC. It translates to CASSLVPGAYEQYF.

This clonotype came up a few times. This chain uses TRBV20-1 with TRBJ1-1; the D gene is possibly TRBD1 (5 bases). The CDR3 runs to 12 residues. Per germline, CDR1 DFQATT and CDR2 SNEGSKA (reference sequence). V lost 7 bases to trimming and J lost 4 bases, with 13 bases between them. The CDR3 DNA follows: TGCAGTGGCTGGGGGACGGGCACTGAAGCTTTCTTT. Protein: CSGWGTGTEAFF.

V is TRBV14 and J is TRBJ2-2, with D perhaps TRBD1 (5 bases). Germline lookup yields CDR1 SGHDN and CDR2 FVKESK. V lost 5 bases and J lost 6, with 10 bases in between. The CDR3 has 13 amino acids. This CDR3 is CASSLSGSGELFF. CDR3 bases: TGTGCCAGCAGCTTATCAGGGTCCGGGGAGCTGTTTTTT.

The V and J genes are TRBV6-2 or TRBV6-3 and TRBJ2-7, with 9 bases aligning to TRBD1. CDR1 and CDR2 (germline): MNHEY, SVGEGT. The V and J ends lost 5 bases and 6 bases, in that order; junction bases with no gene match: 11. The CDR3 is 15 residues long. In nucleotides, the CDR3 is TGTGCCAGCAGTAAGGCAAACAGGGGGCCAGGCGAGCAGTACTTC. Translation gives CASSKANRGPGEQYF.

V is TRBV6-5 and J is TRBJ2-1, with 8 bases that match TRBD2. CDR3 length: 15 amino acids. V trimming: 4 bases; J trimming: 7 bases; junction bases outside the gene matches: 9. Germline CDR1 reads MNHEY; CDR2 reads SVGAGI. CDR3 sequence: CASSFLAGSENEQFF. CDR3 DNA sequence: TGTGCCAGCAGTTTCTTAGCGGGAAGCGAGAATGAGCAGTTCTTC.

V is TRBV7-9 and J is TRBJ2-7; TRBD2 is a possible D gene (6 bases). The V gene's germline CDR1 is SEHNR and CDR2 FQNEAQ (reference sequence). This CDR3 is 12 amino acids long. Trimming pared 5 bases from V and 12 bases from J, leaving 17 bases between. The CDR3 spells CASSPTRGAPYF. CDR3 nucleotide sequence: TGTGCCAGCAGCCCGACCCGCGGGGCGCCGTACTTC. Using reference TRBV7-9 and TRBJ2-7 for the parts outside the CDR3, the full variable domain is DTGVSQNPRHKITKRGQNVTFRCDPISEHNRLYWYRQTLGQGPEFLTYFQNEAQLEKSRLLSDRFSAERPKGSFSTLEIQRTEQGDSAMYLCASSPTRGAPYFGPGTRLTVT.

The chain carries TRBV7-9 and TRBJ2-3; 9 bases fit TRBD2. Trimming cost V 5 bases and J 3 bases; bases outside gene matches: 6. The CDR3 contains 15 residues. Germline V gene lookup returns CDR1 SEHNR and CDR2 FQNEAQ (reference sequence). CDR3 sequence (DNA): TGTGCCAGCAGCGTTATTAGCGGGAGTACAGATACGCAGTATTTT. Translating gives CASSVISGSTDTQYF.

This clonotype has only a few counts. This chain joins TRBV5-1 and TRBJ2-5, with D possibly being TRBD2 (5 bases). The CDR3 runs to 18 residues. Germline V gene data show CDR1 as SGHRS and CDR2 as YFSETQ. V lost 0 bases and J lost 0, with 18 bases in between. The CDR3 loop reads CASSLGRSGTSYQETQYF. The CDR3 DNA follows: TGCGCCAGCAGCTTGGGGAGGAGCGGAACCTCGTACCAAGAGACCCAGTACTTC.

This clonotype has a handful of counts. The J gene is TRBJ2-7, the V gene TRBV11-2; no firm D call. The CDR3 covers 14 residues. V lost 2 bases and J lost 4, with 12 bases in between. Germline lookup yields CDR1 SGHAT and CDR2 FQNNGV. The CDR3 sequence: CASSLNILQYEQYF. CDR3 sequence (DNA): TGTGCCAGCAGCTTAAATATCTTGCAGTACGAGCAGTACTTC.

V gene TRBV7-9 combines with J gene TRBJ2-5; possibly TRBD2 for D (6 bases). In germline, CDR1 is SEHNR, CDR2 FQNEAQ (reference sequence). The CDR3 length is 16 residues. Trimming left V 6 bases short and J 2 bases short, with 19 bases between. In DNA, the CDR3 is TGTGCCAGCAGTACCCATAAGGCTAGCGAACAAGAGACCCAGTACTTC. Its translation: CASSTHKASEQETQYF.

This chain links TRBV3-1 with TRBJ2-1; 11 nucleotides agree with TRBD2. The CDR3 spans 17 residues. CDR1 is LGHDT and CDR2 is YNNKEL in the germline V gene (reference sequence). V gave up 4 bases and J gave up 6 bases; unmatched junction bases: 11. CDR3 coding DNA: TGTGCCAGCAGCCCAAACGTACTAGCGGGAGTAATCAATGAGCAGTTCTTC. As protein: CASSPNVLAGVINEQFF.

This clonotype was observed a handful of times. The chain couples TRBV12-3 or TRBV12-4 to TRBJ2-3; D unclear. The CDR3 loop spans 15 amino acids. Trimming shortened V by 2 bases and J by 5 bases, and 14 bases separated the two germline ends. The CDR3 DNA reads as TGTGCCAGCAGTTTAAGGTCTTTGGGCGGAGATACGCAGTATTTT. Translation: CASSLRSLGGDTQYF.

V is TRBV12-3 or TRBV12-4 and J is TRBJ1-6; 8 bases match TRBD1. The ends lost 6 bases at V and 7 bases at J; junction bases unmatched: 8. CDR3 size: 15 residues. CDR3 region: CASSSRTGQNSPLHF. For the CDR3, the DNA is TGTGCCAGCAGCTCGCGGACAGGGCAAAATTCACCCCTCCACTTT.